Each of the 29 T cell receptor beta chains below was sequenced from the same sample in a study of T cells in Graves' hyperthyroidism and ophthalmopathy. From RNA transcripts, TCR beta CDR3 regions were amplified. When the TCR CDR3 underwent first-round RT-PCR, the HTBI primer set was used. A single record per CDR3 protein comes from TCRdb applying MiXCR to the multiplex PCR reads. The sample shows around 450,000 distinct CDR3 sequences, approximately 14% of them seen only once. Source material: blood. These TCRs come from a woman under 30 with Graves' hyperthyroidism.

This clonotype was observed at least ten times. This chain connects TRBV28 to TRBJ2-6; possible D gene TRBD2, 5 bases. This CDR3 spans 13 amino acids. The germline CDR1 and CDR2 sequences are MDHEN and SYDVKM. Trimming stripped 10 bases from V and 0 bases from J, with 7 bases between. The CDR3 DNA is TGTGCCACCGGGGACTCTGGGGCCAACGTCCTGACTTTC. Amino acid sequence: CATGDSGANVLTF.

This clonotype was detected ten times or more. The V gene is TRBV12-3 or TRBV12-4, the J gene TRBJ2-2, with 11 bases fitting TRBD1. The CDR3 extends over 16 amino acids. V was pared by 7 bases and J by 3 bases, with 7 bases of the junction left unmatched. Here the CDR3 DNA reads TGTGCCAGCACCTTAGGGACAGGGGGACACACCGGGGAGCTGTTTTTT. Its protein product is CASTLGTGGHTGELFF.

CDR3 DNA sequence: TGCAGCGTTGCGGGGACAGCACATGCGACAACTAATGAAAAACTGTTTTTT. Its protein product is CSVAGTAHATTNEKLFF. The chain carries TRBV29-1 and TRBJ1-4; 7 bases are shared with TRBD1. Germline V lookup: CDR1 SQVTM, CDR2 ANQGSEA. The CDR3 has 17 amino acids. The trim removed 4 bases at V and 0 bases at J, leaving 11 bases unmatched.

This clonotype was counted between two and nine times. This may be a read error, as it is one base from a much larger clone. The chain combines TRBV28 with TRBJ1-5, with D perhaps matching TRBD1 (6 bases). The length of the CDR3 is 16 residues. Germline lookup yields CDR1 MDHEN and CDR2 SYDVKM. Trimming cost V 3 bases and J 7 bases, with 19 bases left between them. The CDR3 DNA is TGTGCCAGCAGTTTGCCGAGGCCCCCAGGGGCCCAGCCCCAGCATTTT. It yields the protein CASSLPRPPGAQPQHF.

This clonotype was counted only a few times. The gene calls are TRBV20-1 and TRBJ2-3; possibly TRBD1 or TRBD2 for D (5 bases each). This CDR3 has 13 amino acids. Per germline, CDR1 DFQATT and CDR2 SNEGSKA (reference sequence). The germline V and J ends were trimmed by 3 bases and 2 bases, with 9 bases remaining between them. In DNA, the CDR3 is TGCAGTGCTAGCGGGGCCACCACAGATACGCAGTATTTT. Translated, it gives CSASGATTDTQYF.

The sample holds many counts of this clonotype. The CDR3 DNA reads as TGTGCCAGCAGCCTCTCTAGCGGGGTTCACAATGAGCAGTTCTTC. Amino acid sequence: CASSLSSGVHNEQFF. The genes are TRBV11-3 and TRBJ2-1; 9 nucleotides agree with TRBD2. The germline V gene encodes CDR1 SGHNT and CDR2 YENEEA. This CDR3 region has 15 residues. The V and J ends lost 5 bases and 5 bases, in that order; junction bases with no gene match: 7.

Ten or more counts support this clonotype. This chain uses TRBV6-1 with TRBJ2-1, with a tentative D call TRBD1 (6 bases). CDR3 size: 14 residues. V was clipped by 5 bases and J by 5 bases, with 13 bases between them. Germline V gene data show CDR1 as MNHNS and CDR2 as SASEGT. The CDR3, as DNA: TGTGCCAGCAGTTCCCCTAACAGGGACAATGAGCAGTTCTTC. It yields the protein CASSSPNRDNEQFF.

This clonotype came up many times. This chain links TRBV6-1 with TRBJ1-5; a weak D match, TRBD1 (5 bases). The CDR3 is made up of 14 amino acids. Trimming removed 8 bases at V and 8 bases at J, with 19 bases between. Germline CDR1 is MNHNS and CDR2 is SASEGT. The CDR3 loop reads CASRAGTAMEPQHF. The CDR3 coding sequence is TGTGCCAGCCGGGCAGGGACCGCGATGGAGCCCCAGCATTTT.

The chain employs TRBV6-2 or TRBV6-3 and TRBJ2-1, with D tentatively TRBD1 (6 bases). Per germline, CDR1 MNHEY and CDR2 SVGEGT. This CDR3 has 15 amino acids. Trimming took off 6 bases at V and 2 bases at J, with 14 bases between the two ends. This CDR3 is CASRDGQITYNEQFF. DNA for the CDR3: TGTGCCAGCAGGGATGGACAGATCACCTACAATGAGCAGTTCTTC.

This clonotype has ten or more counts. The chain has TRBV2 and TRBJ2-5, with 9 positions matching TRBD2. The length of the CDR3 is 14 residues. Germline loops: CDR1 SNHLY, CDR2 FYNNEI. After removal of 3 bases from V and 2 bases from J, the junction contained 1 base not matched to a gene. CDR3 coding DNA: TGTGCCAGCAGTGACGCGGGAGGGCAAGAGACCCAGTACTTC. The encoded protein is CASSDAGGQETQYF.

This clonotype was detected many times. The chain joins TRBV12-3 or TRBV12-4 to TRBJ1-2; weak D call: TRBD1 (5 bases). Trimming stripped 2 bases from V and 8 bases from J, with 12 bases between. The CDR3 is 13 amino acids. The CDR3 here is CASSLRGGRGYTF. CDR3 DNA sequence: TGTGCCAGCAGTTTACGGGGGGGTCGAGGCTACACCTTC.

This clonotype came up many times. The chain recombines TRBV20-1 with TRBJ2-1; 12 positions agree with TRBD2. The germline V gene has CDR1 DFQATT and CDR2 SNEGSKA (reference sequence). V shed 5 bases, J shed 12 bases, and the junction held 2 bases outside the gene matches. The CDR3 contains 11 residues. The CDR3 sequence is CSAGLAGRQFF. The CDR3 coding sequence is TGCAGTGCTGGACTAGCGGGACGGCAGTTCTTC.

This clonotype was seen repeatedly, ten times or more. The rearrangement links TRBV24-1 to TRBJ2-3; a weak D match, TRBD2 (5 bases). Trimming pared 1 base from V and 1 base from J, leaving 11 bases between. The CDR3 contains 16 residues. The germline V gene has CDR1 KGHDR and CDR2 SFDVKD. The CDR3, as DNA: TGTGCCACCAGTGATTTAGGACTTTTTGGCACAGATACGCAGTATTTT. As protein: CATSDLGLFGTDTQYF.

This clonotype was counted ten times or more. CDR3 amino acids: CASSPSGTGFYNEQFF. The CDR3 coding sequence is TGTGCCAGCAGCCCTAGCGGGACTGGATTTTACAATGAGCAGTTCTTC. The gene calls are TRBV3-1 and TRBJ2-1, with TRBD2 identical over 9 bases. V was pared by 4 bases and J by 4 bases, with 8 bases of the junction left unmatched. CDR1 is LGHDT, CDR2 YNNKEL, per germline (reference sequence). This CDR3 comprises 16 residues.

The chain links TRBV7-3 to TRBJ2-3, with D hard to call. V was pared by 1 base and J by 11 bases, with 10 bases between. The length of the CDR3 is 12 residues. Germline V gene sequence: CDR1 SGHTA, CDR2 FQGTGA. This CDR3 is CASSLSRSGQYF. CDR3 bases: TGTGCCAGCAGCTTAAGCCGTAGTGGGCAGTATTTT. Combining the CDR3 with reference TRBV7-3 and TRBJ2-3 gives the whole variable domain GAGVSQTPSNKVTEKGKYVELRCDPISGHTALYWYRQSLGQGPEFLIYFQGTGAADDSGLPNDRFFAVRPEGSVSTLKIQRTERGDSAVYLCASSLSRSGQYFGPGTRLTVL.

This clonotype was counted many times. The gene calls are TRBV5-6 and TRBJ2-7, with a weak D call TRBD2 (6 bases). V lost 4 bases and J 2 bases, leaving 13 bases between the germline ends. Germline V gene lookup returns CDR1 SGHDT and CDR2 YYEEEE. The CDR3 loop spans 14 amino acids. DNA for the CDR3: TGTGCCAGCAGCCCAGGACCGGGGGCCTACGAGCAGTACTTC. This sequence encodes CASSPGPGAYEQYF.

A few counts support this clonotype. This chain links TRBV20-1 with TRBJ2-3, with D unclear. V lost 4 bases and J lost 0, with 2 bases in between. The CDR3 totals 11 residues. In germline, CDR1 is DFQATT, CDR2 SNEGSKA (reference sequence). The CDR3 DNA sequence: TGCAGTGCTAAGAGCACAGATACGCAGTATTTT. Encoded protein: CSAKSTDTQYF.

This clonotype was seen a few times. This may come from a read error, since a much larger clone is one base off. CDR3: CASRAEQGMTGKQYF. CDR3 nucleotides: TGTGCCAGCAGGGCAGAACAGGGGATGACGGGCAAGCAGTACTTC. The chain links TRBV6-1 to TRBJ2-7; 7 nucleotides agree with TRBD1. The CDR3 contains 15 residues. Germline V gives CDR1 MNHNS, CDR2 SASEGT. V lost 6 bases to trimming and J lost 8 bases; unmatched junction nucleotides: 16.

The chain couples TRBV5-4 to TRBJ1-2; 9 bases map to TRBD1. The CDR3 runs to 15 residues. The germline V gene has CDR1 SGHNT and CDR2 YYREEE (reference sequence). J gave up 2 bases and V 4 bases, and 6 bases lay outside the gene matches. The CDR3 sequence is CASSGTGTGNYGYTF. CDR3 DNA sequence: TGTGCCAGCAGCGGGACCGGGACAGGGAACTATGGCTACACCTTC.

In this sample, this clonotype turned up many times. The chain joins TRBV12-3 or TRBV12-4 to TRBJ1-4; 10 nucleotides align to TRBD1. The V segment lost 2 bases and the J segment 1 base; nucleotides outside the gene matches: 4. The CDR3 sequence is 17 residues long. CDR3 region: CASSLRTGGRTNEKLFF. DNA for the CDR3: TGTGCCAGCAGTTTACGGACAGGGGGAAGAACTAATGAAAAACTGTTTTTT.

The table lists this clonotype with many counts. This chain uses TRBV20-1 with TRBJ2-5; tentatively, D is TRBD2 (7 bases). V was pared by 4 bases and J by 5 bases, with 11 bases between. Germline lookup yields CDR1 DFQATT and CDR2 SNEGSKA (reference sequence). This CDR3 spans 12 amino acids. DNA of the CDR3: TGCAGTGCTAAGGGGGGGGCTGAGACCCAGTACTTC. Its protein product is CSAKGGAETQYF.

This clonotype was counted only a few times. The V call is TRBV24-1, the J call TRBJ1-5, with a possible D match to TRBD1 (6 bases). This CDR3 contains 19 residues. Trimming removed 1 base at V and 5 bases at J, with 23 bases between. Germline CDR1 KGHDR, CDR2 SFDVKD. Written as DNA, the CDR3 is TGTGCCACCAGTGATTTCGTTCTTGGGGACTGGGGGCTGGATCAGCCCCAGCATTTT. This gives the protein CATSDFVLGDWGLDQPQHF.

This clonotype was detected a few times. This chain joins TRBV5-8 and TRBJ2-7; 7 nucleotides align to TRBD2. Germline V lookup: CDR1 SGHTS, CDR2 YDEGEE. The CDR3 covers 16 residues. The V gene end was trimmed by 0 bases and the J gene end by 0 bases; junction bases not matched to a gene: 6. CDR3 bases: TGTGCCAGCAGCTTGGGTAAGCGGGACTACTCCTACGAGCAGTACTTC. The encoded protein is CASSLGKRDYSYEQYF.

This clonotype was observed many times. V usage is TRBV20-1 and J usage is TRBJ2-7, with D perhaps being TRBD1 or TRBD2 (6 bases each). V was clipped by 8 bases and J by 6 bases, with 20 bases between them. CDR3 size: 13 residues. Germline loops: CDR1 DFQATT, CDR2 SNEGSKA (reference sequence). CDR3 DNA sequence: TGCAGTACGGGAGCAACAGGGTTGATCGAGCAGTACTTC. This sequence encodes CSTGATGLIEQYF.

The sample holds a few counts of this clonotype. This chain links TRBV3-1 with TRBJ2-1; 8 positions match TRBD2. The J call may be faulty, since TRBJ2-7 better matches the DNA end. Germline lookup yields CDR1 LGHDT and CDR2 YNNKEL (reference sequence). The length of the CDR3 is 14 residues. CDR3 in amino acids: CASSPQRERNEQYF. CDR3 DNA sequence: TGTGCCAGCAGCCCTCAGCGGGAGAGGAATGAGCAGTACTTC.

This clonotype was seen ten or more times. The V gene is TRBV7-9, the J gene TRBJ2-7, with D possibly called TRBD1 or TRBD2 (5 bases each). The CDR3 loop spans 12 amino acids. Trimming stripped 6 bases from V and 6 bases from J, with 12 bases between. The germline V gene has CDR1 SEHNR and CDR2 FQNEAQ (reference sequence). Written as DNA, the CDR3 is TGTGCCAGCAGTGGGAAGGGACGCGAGCAGTACTTC. Protein sequence: CASSGKGREQYF.

This clonotype was observed many times. The chain combines TRBV15 with TRBJ2-7, with a possible D match to TRBD2 (5 bases). In germline, CDR1 is LNHNV, CDR2 YYDKDF (reference sequence). This CDR3 is built from 13 residues. V shed 5 bases and J shed 2 bases, with 10 bases lying between them. CDR3 coding DNA: TGTGCCACCAGCTGGGGAGAGACCTACGAGCAGTACTTC. Translation gives CATSWGETYEQYF.

CDR3 region: CASSGLAGHGDTQYF. The CDR3 region has the DNA TGTGCCAGCAGTGGTCTAGCGGGACATGGGGATACGCAGTATTTT. This chain joins TRBV9 and TRBJ2-3, with 9 positions matching TRBD2. Germline V lookup: CDR1 SGDLS, CDR2 YYNGEE. There are 15 residues in the CDR3. V was clipped by 5 bases and J by 6 bases; unmatched bases: 10.

This chain joins TRBV4-1 and TRBJ2-3; 8 positions agree with TRBD1. V was clipped by 0 bases and J by 0 bases; unmatched bases: 5. The CDR3 has 17 amino acids. Germline V gene sequence: CDR1 MGHRA, CDR2 YSYEKL. CDR3 protein: CASSQDTGGRSTDTQYF. CDR3 nucleotide sequence: TGCGCCAGCAGCCAAGATACAGGGGGGAGAAGCACAGATACGCAGTATTTT.